The T cell receptor beta chain under discussion was sequenced for a study of shared clonotypes between healthy human individuals. About 30,000 T cell genomes, or roughly 200 ng DNA, went into the sorted-subset replicate PCRs. Profiling relied on immunoSEQ multiplex PCR, and the TCRdb table lists in-frame clones only, not all of them. In the table there are millions of clones, about 92% of which are singletons. CDR3 size: 16 residues. V lost 0 bases and J lost 6, with 17 bases in between. Per germline, CDR1 MNHEY and CDR2 SMNVEV (reference sequence). The chain uses TRBV27 and TRBJ1-2; no definite D call. Input material: naive CD4+ T cells sorted from blood. Subset given: CD45RA+ positively selected. This receptor was obtained from a man aged 18 to 30 in good health. The DNA for the CDR3 is TGTGCCAGCAGTTTATCGGAAGCTTGGGTTACTGATGGCTACACCTTC. Residues: CASSLSEAWVTDGYTF.